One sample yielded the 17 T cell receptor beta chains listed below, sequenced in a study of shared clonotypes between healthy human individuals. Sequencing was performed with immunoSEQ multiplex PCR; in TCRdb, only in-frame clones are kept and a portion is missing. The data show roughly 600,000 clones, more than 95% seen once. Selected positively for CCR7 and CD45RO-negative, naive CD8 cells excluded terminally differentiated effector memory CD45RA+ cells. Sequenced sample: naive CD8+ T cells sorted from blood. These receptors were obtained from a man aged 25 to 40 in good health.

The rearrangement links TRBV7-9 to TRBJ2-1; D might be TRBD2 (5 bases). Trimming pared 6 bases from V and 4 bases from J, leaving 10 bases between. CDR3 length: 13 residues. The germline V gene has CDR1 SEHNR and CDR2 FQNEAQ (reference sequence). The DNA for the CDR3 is TGTGCCAGCAGACCGGACTTGTACAATGAGCAGTTCTTC. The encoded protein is CASRPDLYNEQFF.

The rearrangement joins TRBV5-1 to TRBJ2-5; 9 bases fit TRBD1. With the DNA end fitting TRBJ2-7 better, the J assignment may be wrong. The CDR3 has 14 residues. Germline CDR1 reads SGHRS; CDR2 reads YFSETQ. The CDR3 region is CASSLGTGHYEQYF. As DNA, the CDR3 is TGCGCCAGCAGCCTCGGGACAGGGCACTACGAGCAGTACTTC.

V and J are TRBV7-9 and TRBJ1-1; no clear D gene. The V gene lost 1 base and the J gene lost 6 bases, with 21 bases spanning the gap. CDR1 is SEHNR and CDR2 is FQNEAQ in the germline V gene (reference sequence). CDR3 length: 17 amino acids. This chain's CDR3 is CASSLVGGLALWAEAFF. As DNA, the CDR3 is TGTGCCAGCAGCTTAGTAGGAGGGTTAGCCCTCTGGGCTGAAGCTTTCTTT.

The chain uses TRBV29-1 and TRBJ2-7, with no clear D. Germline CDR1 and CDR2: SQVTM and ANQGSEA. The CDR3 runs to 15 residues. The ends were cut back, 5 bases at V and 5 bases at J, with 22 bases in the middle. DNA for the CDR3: TGCAGCGTTTCGGACCCCACGGAAACGCACAACGAGCAGTACTTC. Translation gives CSVSDPTETHNEQYF.

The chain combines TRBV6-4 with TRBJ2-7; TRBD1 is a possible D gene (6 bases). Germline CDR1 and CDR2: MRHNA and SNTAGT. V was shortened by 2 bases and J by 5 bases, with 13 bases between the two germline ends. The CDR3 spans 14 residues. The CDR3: CASSDLPGADEQYF. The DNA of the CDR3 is TGTGCCAGCAGTGACCTCCCAGGGGCCGACGAGCAGTACTTC.

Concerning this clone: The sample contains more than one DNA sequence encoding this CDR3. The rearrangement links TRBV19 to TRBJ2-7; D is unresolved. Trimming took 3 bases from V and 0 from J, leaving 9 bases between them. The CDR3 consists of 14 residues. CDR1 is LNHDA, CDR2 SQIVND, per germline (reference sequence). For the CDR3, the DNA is TGTGCCAGTAGTATCGCCGGTAGCTCCTACGAGCAGTACTTC. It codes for CASSIAGSSYEQYF.

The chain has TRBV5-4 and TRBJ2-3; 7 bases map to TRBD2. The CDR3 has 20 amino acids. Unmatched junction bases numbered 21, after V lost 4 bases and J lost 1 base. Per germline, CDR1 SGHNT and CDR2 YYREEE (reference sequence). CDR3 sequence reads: CASSHGGSGWEILGTDTQYF. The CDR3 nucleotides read TGTGCCAGCAGCCACGGGGGTAGCGGGTGGGAAATACTCGGCACAGATACGCAGTATTTT.

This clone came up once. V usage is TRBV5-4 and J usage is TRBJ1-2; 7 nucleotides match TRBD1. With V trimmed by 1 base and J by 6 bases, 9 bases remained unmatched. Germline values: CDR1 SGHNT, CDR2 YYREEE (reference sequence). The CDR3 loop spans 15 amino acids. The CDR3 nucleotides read TGTGCCAGCAGCTTGCAGGGGGGCCCTTGGGATGGCTACACCTTC. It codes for CASSLQGGPWDGYTF.

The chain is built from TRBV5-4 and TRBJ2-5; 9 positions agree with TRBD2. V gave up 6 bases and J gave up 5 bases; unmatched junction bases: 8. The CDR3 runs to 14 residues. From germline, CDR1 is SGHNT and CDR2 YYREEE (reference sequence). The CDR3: CASTDSGSEETQYF. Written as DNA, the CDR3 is TGTGCCAGCACCGATAGCGGGAGTGAGGAGACCCAGTACTTC. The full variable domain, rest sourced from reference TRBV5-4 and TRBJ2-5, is ETGVTQSPTHLIKTRGQQVTLRCSSQSGHNTVSWYQQALGQGPQFIFQYYREEENGRGNFPPRFSGLQFPNYSSELNVNALELDDSALYLCASTDSGSEETQYFGPGTRLLVL.

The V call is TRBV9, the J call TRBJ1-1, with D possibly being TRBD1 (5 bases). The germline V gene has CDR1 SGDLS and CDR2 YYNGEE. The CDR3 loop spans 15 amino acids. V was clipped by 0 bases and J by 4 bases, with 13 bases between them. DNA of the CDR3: TGTGCCAGCAGCGTAGGGCAGGGCGTTGGCACTGAAGCTTTCTTT. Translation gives CASSVGQGVGTEAFF.

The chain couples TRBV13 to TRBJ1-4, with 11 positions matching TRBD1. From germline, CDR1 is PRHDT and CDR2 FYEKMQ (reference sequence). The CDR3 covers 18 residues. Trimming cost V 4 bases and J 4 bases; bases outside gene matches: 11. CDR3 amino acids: CASSSFGTGGSFNEKLFF. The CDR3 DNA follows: TGTGCCAGCAGCTCATTCGGGACAGGGGGTTCTTTTAATGAAAAACTGTTTTTT.

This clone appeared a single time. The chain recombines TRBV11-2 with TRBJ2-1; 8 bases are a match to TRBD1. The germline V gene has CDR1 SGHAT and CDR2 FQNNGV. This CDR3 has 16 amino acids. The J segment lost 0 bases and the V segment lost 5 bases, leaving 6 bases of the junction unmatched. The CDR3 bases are TGTGCCAGCAGCAAGTCGGACAGGGACTCCTACAATGAGCAGTTCTTC. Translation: CASSKSDRDSYNEQFF. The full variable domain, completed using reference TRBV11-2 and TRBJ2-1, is EAGVAQSPRYKIIEKRQSVAFWCNPISGHATLYWYQQILGQGPKLLIQFQNNGVVDDSQLPKDRFSAERLKGVDSTLKIQPAKLEDSAVYLCASSKSDRDSYNEQFFGPGTRLTVL.

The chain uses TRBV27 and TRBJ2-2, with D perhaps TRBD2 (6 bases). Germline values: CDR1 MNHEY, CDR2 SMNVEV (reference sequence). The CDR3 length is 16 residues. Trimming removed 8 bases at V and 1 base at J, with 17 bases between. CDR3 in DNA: TGTGCCAGCCGCGGCCGGGACTTACTGAACACCGGGGAGCTGTTTTTT. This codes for CASRGRDLLNTGELFF.

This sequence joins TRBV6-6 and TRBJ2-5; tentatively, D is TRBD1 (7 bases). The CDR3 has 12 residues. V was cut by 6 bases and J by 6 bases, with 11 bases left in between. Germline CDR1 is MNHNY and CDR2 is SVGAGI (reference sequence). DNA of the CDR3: TGTGCCAGCAGCCAGGGGGGCCAGACCCAGTACTTC. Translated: CASSQGGQTQYF.

CDR3 region: CASRTRGFVRTEAFF. CDR3 sequence (DNA): TGTGCCAGCAGGACCCGGGGGTTCGTAAGGACTGAAGCTTTCTTT. The chain couples TRBV2 to TRBJ1-1, with D possibly matching TRBD1 (5 bases). V was cut by 6 bases and J by 5 bases, with 19 bases left in between. This CDR3 is 15 amino acids long. Germline CDR1 and CDR2: SNHLY and FYNNEI.

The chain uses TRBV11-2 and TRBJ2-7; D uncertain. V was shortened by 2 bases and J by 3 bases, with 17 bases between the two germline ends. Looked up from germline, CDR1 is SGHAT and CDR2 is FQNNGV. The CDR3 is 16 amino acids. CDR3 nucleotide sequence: TGTGCCAGCAGCTTACGTGCCAGGCCGGACCTCTACGAGCAGTACTTC. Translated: CASSLRARPDLYEQYF.

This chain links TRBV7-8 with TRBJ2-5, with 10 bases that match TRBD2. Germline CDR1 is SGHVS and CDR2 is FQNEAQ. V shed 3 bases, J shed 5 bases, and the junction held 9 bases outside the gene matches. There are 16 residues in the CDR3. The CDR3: CASSFRAGGPDETQYF. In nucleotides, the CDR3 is TGTGCCAGCAGCTTCCGAGCGGGAGGGCCAGACGAGACCCAGTACTTC.